The present TCR beta chain was sequenced within a study of OX40 agonist ivuxolimab in advanced cancers. At the level of the study: Ivuxolimab, an agonistic anti-OX40 (CD134) antibody, was given to patients.

This clone was seen only a few times. Its specificity is unknown. Autoimmune disease history or systemic immunosuppression led to patient exclusion. General study findings and limits: Researchers did not determine the expanded peripheral T cells' antigen specificity. At 0.1 to 3.0 mg/kg and by week 6, CD4+ and CD8+ T cells in the blood had expanded clonally.

CDR3 length: 18 residues. Germline V lookup: CDR1 SGHRS, CDR2 YFSETQ. V was pared by 5 bases and J by 5 bases, with 28 bases between. Profiling relied on immunoSEQ multiplex PCR, and the TCRdb table lists in-frame clones only, not all of them. The sample shows 30,000 to 40,000 clones, around 81% of them seen only once. The specimen was CD4+ or CD8+ T cells sorted from blood, collected in a trial of the OX40 agonist ivuxolimab. The sequence came from an adult with an advanced solid tumor such as melanoma, head and neck, liver or kidney cancer. The chain employs TRBV5-1 and TRBJ2-5; a weak D match, TRBD2 (6 bases). CDR3 residues: CASSFTYSTRQSGETQYF. DNA of the CDR3: TGCGCCAGCAGTTTTACCTATTCCACCAGACAGAGCGGGGAGACCCAGTACTTC.